Listed below are T cell receptor beta chains from one sample, sequenced in a study of cytomegalovirus exposure and HLA in healthy donors. Here immunoSEQ multiplex PCR was the method, and the copy in TCRdb shows in-frame clones only, minus some. The data show under 200,000 clones, approximately 11% seen once. Material: PBMCs. The source is a man aged 45-65 years in good health and CMV-seropositive. Each CDR3 is given without its conserved first and last residue.

V: TRBV7-8; J: TRBJ2-5; CDR3: ASSPASSSGGGETQY
V: TRBV9; J: TRBJ2-5; CDR3: ASSVRGERTQY
V: TRBV11-3; J: TRBJ1-2; CDR3: ASNGGTYGYT
V: TRBV5-1; J: TRBJ1-2; CDR3: ASSSSPTGSENGYT
V: TRBV15; J: TRBJ2-7; CDR3: ATSRARTEQGTTYEQY
V: TRBV5-3; J: TRBJ1-3; CDR3: ARTGQGCPNGNTIY
V: TRBV6-5; J: TRBJ2-7; CDR3: ASSLTGHLTYEQY
V: TRBV5-1; J: TRBJ2-7; CDR3: ASSLGWARGVEQY
V: TRBV9; J: TRBJ1-4; CDR3: ASSVSPEGEKLF
V: TRBV27; J: TRBJ2-1; CDR3: ASTRDRGSDNEQF
V: TRBV28; J: TRBJ1-5; CDR3: ASRKDRGNQPQH
V: TRBV2; J: TRBJ1-5; CDR3: ASRLKGVGQPQH
V: TRBV7-2; J: TRBJ2-3; CDR3: ASSSRTSGVDTQY
V: TRBV7-8; J: TRBJ1-2; CDR3: ASSSGPAGYT
V: TRBV9; J: TRBJ2-7; CDR3: ASSVDEGFYEQY
V: TRBV25-1; J: TRBJ1-2; CDR3: ASSATVPALPHSGYT
V: TRBV19; J: TRBJ2-5; CDR3: ASSKAGGVETQY
V: TRBV9; J: TRBJ2-3; CDR3: ASSEAGGGDTQY
V: TRBV11-3; J: TRBJ1-1; CDR3: ASSFEGSVTEAF
V: TRBV13; J: TRBJ1-1; CDR3: ASSSDRVNTEAF
V: TRBV19; J: TRBJ2-5; CDR3: ASSPGETQY
V: TRBV5-5; J: TRBJ1-2; CDR3: ASSWGGTGDYGYT
V: TRBV7-6; J: TRBJ2-6; CDR3: ASSQGAGANVLT
V: TRBV5-5; J: TRBJ1-1; CDR3: ASSLDRIVTEAF
V: TRBV4-1; J: TRBJ1-1; CDR3: ASSQGGAVGAAGTEAF
V: TRBV6-6; J: TRBJ2-5; CDR3: ASSYSSRGRETQY
V: TRBV14; J: TRBJ2-3; CDR3: ASSQVTGGTDTQY
V: TRBV30; J: TRBJ1-2; CDR3: AWTVGGRVGYT
V: TRBV29-1; J: TRBJ2-5; CDR3: SVTGTGETQY
V: TRBV6-5; J: TRBJ2-7; CDR3: ASSYFGSPYEKY
V: TRBV15; J: TRBJ2-2; CDR3: ASRGGRLEAGELF
V: TRBV5-1; J: TRBJ1-1; CDR3: ASSWEDGNTEAF
V: TRBV5-1; J: TRBJ1-3; CDR3: ASSMEGFGGNTIY
V: TRBV28; J: TRBJ1-4; CDR3: ASGVQGWVRTNEKLF
V: TRBV25-1; J: TRBJ1-6; CDR3: ASSPTRGQNSPLH
V: TRBV4-3; J: TRBJ1-1; CDR3: ASSTRGWNTEAF
V: TRBV28; J: TRBJ2-4; CDR3: ASSLRGLKNIQY
V: TRBV5-4; J: TRBJ1-2; CDR3: ASSPDLNYGYT
V: TRBV7-3; J: TRBJ2-3; CDR3: ASSPRAGAGDTQY
V: TRBV7-2; J: TRBJ1-3; CDR3: ASSLGGLNTIY
V: TRBV28; J: TRBJ1-5; CDR3: ASSFPQPKH
V: TRBV11-2; J: TRBJ1-3; CDR3: ASSRRQGSGNTIY
V: TRBV30; J: TRBJ1-2; CDR3: AWSPQRLRGYT
V: TRBV5-5; J: TRBJ1-3; CDR3: ASSLELAGNTIY
V: TRBV7-3; J: TRBJ2-2; CDR3: ASSRGQGAEELF
V: TRBV6-4; J: TRBJ1-2; CDR3: ASSDPTGPPLGYT
V: TRBV11-3; J: TRBJ2-5; CDR3: ASSFGGPTETQY
V: TRBV7-2; J: TRBJ2-5; CDR3: ASSLSGARETQY
V: TRBV30; J: TRBJ1-2; CDR3: AWSLQGDYGYT
V: TRBV7-9; J: TRBJ1-1; CDR3: ASKQTQVDTEAF
V: TRBV6-5; J: TRBJ1-4; CDR3: ASSLRGRSEKLF
V: TRBV6-6; J: TRBJ1-2; CDR3: ATKSAGAGLIYGYT
V: TRBV25-1; J: TRBJ2-3; CDR3: ASSVMITSGSTDTQY
V: TRBV7-9; J: TRBJ1-2; CDR3: ASSPPAEGDGYT
V: TRBV28; J: TRBJ1-2; CDR3: ASSSVGQGLANYGYT
V: TRBV10-3; J: TRBJ2-1; CDR3: AISVREYNEQF
V: TRBV14; J: TRBJ2-7; CDR3: ASSQLTGGLYEQY
V: TRBV7-9; J: TRBJ2-3; CDR3: ASSVVGGGTDTQY
V: TRBV11-2; J: TRBJ1-2; CDR3: ASSPGTGGAGGYT
V: TRBV19; J: TRBJ1-5; CDR3: ASRTGTGYSNQPQH